The table lists the clone carrying this TCR beta chain with many counts. Its target is not known. Other DNA sequences within the sample encode an identical CDR3. The data belong to a study of cytomegalovirus exposure and HLA in healthy donors. Across the study: The early release's HLA-typed donors yielded approximately 85 million unique TCRs. Study-wide findings and caveats: Reported results showed that the classifier diagnosed cytomegalovirus status with high specificity and sensitivity. An Asian-associated ancestry cluster reportedly showed fewer N-insertions than the approximately 700-donor mean in a later analysis.

The PCR had 60 Vbeta and 13 Jbeta primers. Profiling relied on immunoSEQ multiplex PCR, and the TCRdb table lists in-frame clones only, not all of them. This sample has around 130,000 clones, with around 77% found just once. This CDR3 has 14 residues. Trimming cost V 0 bases and J 3 bases, with 9 bases left between them. The V gene's germline CDR1 is SGHDT and CDR2 YYEEEE. V is TRBV5-6 and J is TRBJ1-2; D possibly corresponds to TRBD1 (5 bases). The receptor was isolated from a middle-aged man in good health and CMV-seronegative. Sequenced: PBMCs. The CDR3 protein is CASSLGQGDYGYTF. DNA for the CDR3: TGTGCCAGCAGCTTGGGGCAGGGCGACTATGGCTACACCTTC.